A selection of T cell receptor beta chains follows, all from one sample in a study of T cell changes during pregnancy in multiple sclerosis. Generated by immunoSEQ multiplex PCR, the TCRdb table keeps only in-frame clones and is missing some. The sample yields over 35,000 clones, about 85% seen once. Sequences were derived from CD4+ T cells from peripheral blood mononuclear cells, sampled after pregnancy. The receptors originated from a female donor with multiple sclerosis, enrolled in a pregnancy study. CDR3s leave out the opening cysteine and the closing phenylalanine or tryptophan.

j_gene | v_gene | CDR3aa
TRBJ1-2 | TRBV19 | ASSPGGGAYGYT
TRBJ1-4 | TRBV6-6 | ASSPTGVSGEKLF
TRBJ1-1 | TRBV15 | ATSRDPRSGTEAF
TRBJ2-7 | TRBV7-8 | ASSLPSGGAYEQY
TRBJ2-7 | TRBV6-1 | ASSDQQGSYEQY
TRBJ2-1 | TRBV7-3 | ASSLWAGGNEQF
TRBJ1-4 | TRBV7-9 | ASSRGQGEKLF
TRBJ1-2 | TRBV7-9 | ASSFSAGNYGYT
TRBJ2-1 | TRBV5-1 | ASSKTSGGENEQF
TRBJ2-7 | TRBV9 | ASSVAPGGDRGRYEQY
TRBJ2-5 | TRBV7-3 | ASSKNMQETQY
TRBJ2-2 | TRBV5-4 | ASSAGMNTGELF
TRBJ1-1 | TRBV13 | ASSLVHRGTGPNTEAF
TRBJ1-1 | TRBV28 | ASSLWGGRNTEAF
TRBJ1-6 | TRBV28 | ATAGRGRTHSPLH
TRBJ1-1 | TRBV7-7 | ASSKRGKNTEAF
TRBJ2-1 | TRBV7-3 | ASSSFPRGASYNEQF
TRBJ1-1 | TRBV19 | ASSRGLNTEAF
TRBJ2-7 | TRBV5-8 | ASSFLAREQY
TRBJ1-5 | TRBV4-1 | ASSQEWSGYQPQH
TRBJ1-1 | TRBV5-8 | ASSLLGGFAAEAF
TRBJ1-1 | TRBV5-4 | ASRDRVSTEAF
TRBJ2-4 | TRBV28 | ASSGGAGAKNIQY
TRBJ1-1 | TRBV2 | ASSEAAGQGYNTEAF
TRBJ2-3 | TRBV28 | ASSYPTGTDTQY
TRBJ1-1 | TRBV29-1 | SVEAQGSAEAF
TRBJ2-5 | TRBV5-6 | ASSLAVRAGGGETQY
TRBJ1-2 | TRBV5-4 | ASSSGQGNYGYT
TRBJ1-6 | TRBV5-4 | ASSSKDRGNSPLH
TRBJ1-5 | TRBV23-1 | ARPREGSSPQPQH
TRBJ1-3 | TRBV4-2 | ASSQETVISGNTIY
TRBJ1-5 | TRBV4-1 | ASSQDPRTATQH
TRBJ1-6 | TRBV5-1 | ASSLAPAALDNSPLH
TRBJ1-4 | TRBV15 | ATSRAAGSTNEKLF
TRBJ2-3 | TRBV2 | ASSAETRSGGGQY
TRBJ1-2 | TRBV19 | ASSRTGTYGYT
TRBJ1-2 | TRBV4-3 | ASSQDPRQGYGYT
TRBJ2-2 | TRBV5-5 | ASSLVGGGTGELF
TRBJ2-4 | TRBV7-2 | ASSPNRGDIQY
TRBJ2-5 | TRBV14 | ASSLLADQETQY
TRBJ1-3 | TRBV5-1 | ASSLGGSGNTIY
TRBJ2-5 | TRBV28 | ASSFYAPKKETQY
TRBJ1-4 | TRBV27 | ASRRDRLNEKLF
TRBJ1-1 | TRBV7-2 | ASSFTGVGNTEAF
TRBJ1-6 | TRBV7-6 | ASSLASGTRDSPLH